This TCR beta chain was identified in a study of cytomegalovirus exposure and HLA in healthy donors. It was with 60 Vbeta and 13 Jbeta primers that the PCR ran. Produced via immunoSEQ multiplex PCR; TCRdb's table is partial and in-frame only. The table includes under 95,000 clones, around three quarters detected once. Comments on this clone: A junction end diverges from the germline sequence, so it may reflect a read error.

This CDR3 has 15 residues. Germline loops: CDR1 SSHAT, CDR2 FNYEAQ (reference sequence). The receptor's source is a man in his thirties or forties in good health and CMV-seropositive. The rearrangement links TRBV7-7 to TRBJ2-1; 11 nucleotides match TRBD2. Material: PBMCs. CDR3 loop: CASSSTSGAYNEQFF. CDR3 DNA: TGTGCTAGCAGCTCGACTAGCGGGGCCTACAATGAGCAGTTCTTC.